A selection of T cell receptor beta chains follows, all from one sample in a study of CD8 T cells in Susac syndrome. TCRdb itself ran the immunoSEQ multiplex PCR reads through MiXCR, one entry per CDR3 protein. The data show around 190,000 distinct CDR3 sequences, roughly 94% seen once. What was sequenced was CD4+ T cells from PBMCs. These TCRs come from a human donor with Susac syndrome. The conserved cysteine and the conserved F or W are not part of the CDR3 here. Size values are once, few and many counts, or a class for expanded clones, and some rows have none.

>TRBV6-1|once|TRBJ2-1
ASGVSSGNEQF
>TRBV15|once|TRBJ1-1
ATSRGTGRAEAF
>TRBV29-1|NA|TRBJ1-2
SVDFTGFYGYT
>TRBV15|NA|TRBJ2-4
ATSRDPTGGIQY
>TRBV12-3/TRBV12-4|NA|TRBJ2-7
ASNREASGGADHEQY
>TRBV21-1|NA|TRBJ2-3
ASSKRAGTCTDTQY
>TRBV15|NA|TRBJ1-2
ATSRDSFSSGYT
>TRBV2|NA|TRBJ2-7
ASRYRDTEQY
>TRBV20-1|NA|TRBJ2-5
SATKTGGETQY
>TRBV20-1|once|TRBJ2-7
SARDWGLAGREYEQY
>TRBV20-1|NA|TRBJ1-6
SALPTDRANSPLH
>TRBV10-3|once|TRBJ2-5
AISPYGQGMETQY
>TRBV9|NA|TRBJ1-5
ASSPGGGGQPQH
>TRBV18|NA|TRBJ2-2
ASSPRDTNTGELF
>TRBV20-1|NA|TRBJ1-1
SARRRELVTAEAF
>TRBV20-1|NA|TRBJ2-1
SASREVGSEQF
>TRBV5-1|NA|TRBJ2-1
ASSLGAGSGVNEQF
>TRBV3-1|once|TRBJ2-7
ASSARETEQY
>TRBV5-1|NA|TRBJ2-5
ASSSGAIRVETQY
>TRBV14|NA|TRBJ1-1
ASSPDRVTEAF
>TRBV6-2/TRBV6-3|NA|TRBJ2-1
ASGQGPNEQF
>TRBV20-1|NA|TRBJ1-4
SAGDREEKLF
>TRBV20-1|NA|TRBJ1-6
SAVGGDSSNSPLH
>TRBV12-3/TRBV12-4|NA|TRBJ1-6
ASSFSVAVGSLH
>TRBV6-1|NA|TRBJ2-2
ASSRGQKAANTGELF
>TRBV5-4|NA|TRBJ1-4
ASSFQGVGEKLF
>TRBV19|NA|TRBJ2-7
ASTSGEYSYEQY
>TRBV3-1|NA|TRBJ2-7
ASSLTSGPYEQY
>TRBV6-1|NA|TRBJ2-2
ASTKWGEPNTGELF
>TRBV5-1|NA|TRBJ2-7
ASSGQHEQY
>TRBV3-1|NA|TRBJ2-1
ASSLGGGREQF
>TRBV7-8|NA|TRBJ1-6
ASSRQGERNSPLH
>TRBV2|NA|TRBJ1-4
ASSLSRVGTGGEKLF
>TRBV20-1|NA|TRBJ1-6
SASNWGLSNSPLH
>TRBV20-1|NA|TRBJ1-1
SATGTGDLAF
>TRBV6-2/TRBV6-3|NA|TRBJ2-3
ASRYRASQY
>TRBV24-1|NA|TRBJ2-2
ATSDGTLFTGELF
>TRBV30|NA|TRBJ1-1
AWSGLGWETEAF
>TRBV20-1|NA|TRBJ1-5
SARIVPGRNQPQH
>TRBV20-1|NA|TRBJ2-7
SAREVRGSSYEQY
>TRBV19|NA|TRBJ1-1
ASSRGNTEAF
>TRBV4-1|NA|TRBJ2-5
ASSHLRLETQY
>TRBV25-1|NA|TRBJ2-1
ASSASGRGQNEQF
>TRBV5-6|NA|TRBJ1-6
ASSSNRLANSPLH
>TRBV11-2|once|TRBJ2-1
ASSPRWAADEQF
>TRBV30|NA|TRBJ1-1
AWSVGGGTEAF
>TRBV21-1|NA|TRBJ2-7
ASSKPWEPPRSYEQY
>TRBV14|NA|TRBJ1-5
ASSQDWDQPQH
>TRBV20-1|NA|TRBJ2-5
SASPSAGVTETQY
>TRBV2|NA|TRBJ1-1
ASTVATEAF
>TRBV7-9|NA|TRBJ1-2
ASSFIGHYGYT
>TRBV6-5|NA|TRBJ1-2
ASQTQGACT
>TRBV3-1|NA|TRBJ1-6
ASSQKGGNSPLH
>TRBV29-1|NA|TRBJ1-2
AGTGGFYGYT
>TRBV30|once|TRBJ1-5
AWSIEDNQPQH
>TRBV20-1|NA|TRBJ2-7
SGTDRAYEQY
>TRBV4-3|NA|TRBJ2-3
ASSLGAGTTDTQY
>TRBV3-1|NA|TRBJ2-4
ASSQFTNIQY
>TRBV9|NA|TRBJ1-2
ASSSSPTGDYGYT
>TRBV11-1|NA|TRBJ2-1
ASSRGTSGGASLVPNEQF